One and the same sample provided the 16 T cell receptor beta chains below, sequenced in a study of T cell responses to AZD1222 COVID-19 vaccine. Assay used: immunoSEQ multiplex PCR; TCRdb lists only in-frame clones, some missing. The repertoire includes just under 100,000 clones, around nine tenths of them detected once, and 2.8% sits in the top ten. The sample in question was peripheral blood, obtained on day 0 of AZD1222 vaccination. The receptors shown here come from an adult in good health.

This chain uses TRBV19 with TRBJ2-3; D assignment may be TRBD1 or TRBD2 (6 bases each). The CDR3 is 13 residues long. Germline CDR1 and CDR2: LNHDA and SQIVND (reference sequence). Trimming shortened V by 9 bases and J by 3 bases, and 13 bases separated the two germline ends. Here the CDR3 DNA reads TGTGCCAGCTGGGGGGCGGGAACAGATACGCAGTATTTT. Amino acid sequence: CASWGAGTDTQYF.

This clone was detected a few times. This rearrangement joins TRBV7-2 to TRBJ2-2, with 7 bases identical to TRBD1. Trimming at V came to 3 bases and at J to 3 bases, leaving 4 bases not matched to a gene. This CDR3 has 15 amino acids. The V gene's germline CDR1 is SGHTA and CDR2 FQGNSA. The CDR3 here is CASSLRQGHTGELFF. The CDR3 nucleotides read TGTGCCAGCAGCTTGCGACAGGGCCACACCGGGGAGCTGTTTTTT.

V and J are TRBV5-1 and TRBJ1-1; D remains ambiguous. V shed 4 bases and J shed 0 bases, with 7 bases lying between them. The CDR3 runs 13 residues. Germline-derived CDR1 and CDR2 are SGHRS and YFSETQ. CDR3 in DNA: TGCGCCAGCAGCCTCAATATGAACACTGAAGCTTTCTTT. Protein product: CASSLNMNTEAFF. The full variable domain, with the rest looked up from reference TRBV5-1 and TRBJ1-1, is KAGVTQTPRYLIKTRGQQVTLSCSPISGHRSVSWYQQTPGQGLQFLFEYFSETQRNKGNFPGRFSGRQFSNSRSEMNVSTLELGDSALYLCASSLNMNTEAFFGQGTRLTVV.

The chain couples TRBV19 to TRBJ1-4; D ambiguous. The germline gives CDR1 LNHDA, CDR2 SQIVND (reference sequence). The V end was cut by 4 bases, the J end by 5 bases, with 11 bases between. This CDR3 spans 14 amino acids. CDR3 amino acids: CASSKLLLNEKLFF. DNA of the CDR3: TGTGCCAGTAGTAAGCTTCTTTTAAATGAAAAACTGTTTTTT.

This clone was seen only once. The V call is TRBV28, the J call TRBJ1-5; TRBD1 is a possible D gene (5 bases). Germline loops: CDR1 MDHEN, CDR2 SYDVKM. The CDR3 has 14 residues. Trimming took 3 bases from V and 9 from J, leaving 15 bases between them. The CDR3: CASSLSQGSRPQHF. DNA of the CDR3: TGTGCCAGCAGTTTGAGTCAGGGATCTCGGCCCCAGCATTTT.

This rearrangement joins TRBV6-1 to TRBJ1-3; no clear D. CDR1 is MNHNS and CDR2 is SASEGT in the germline V gene. The CDR3 covers 15 residues. The V end was cut by 2 bases, the J end by 5 bases, with 13 bases between. The CDR3 region is CASSENLQGRNTIYF. CDR3 in DNA: TGTGCCAGCAGTGAAAACCTTCAAGGAAGAAACACCATATATTTT.

In the case of this clone: Relative to the germline gene, one junction end is altered; a read error may explain this. The V and J genes are TRBV7-9 and TRBJ1-4; D may be TRBD1 (6 bases). Germline V gene sequence: CDR1 SEHNR, CDR2 FQNEAQ (reference sequence). CDR3 length: 15 residues. CDR3 protein: CASRPGSGAKEKLFF. DNA for the CDR3: TGTGCCAGCAGGCCCGGATCAGGGGCTAAGGAAAAACTGTTTTTT.

The gene calls are TRBV11-3 and TRBJ2-1; TRBD2 matches at 10 bases. V gave up 4 bases and J gave up 3 bases; unmatched junction bases: 9. This CDR3 is built from 17 residues. CDR1 SGHNT and CDR2 YENEEA come from the germline V gene. The CDR3 coding sequence is TGTGCCAGCAGCTCCGTAGGACTAGCGGCGATCTACAATGAGCAGTTCTTC. It yields the protein CASSSVGLAAIYNEQFF.

This clone was seen just once. V gene TRBV18 combines with J gene TRBJ1-4; D is ambiguous. The V end was cut by 3 bases, the J end by 1 base, with 15 bases between. In germline, CDR1 is KGHSH, CDR2 LQKENI. The length of the CDR3 is 17 residues. The CDR3, as DNA: TGTGCCAGCTCACCCTTGGCCAAGAGAGGAACTAATGAAAAACTGTTTTTT. This gives the protein CASSPLAKRGTNEKLFF.

The V and J genes are TRBV11-2 and TRBJ1-1; TRBD1 might be the D (6 bases). The CDR3 loop spans 15 amino acids. Germline lookup yields CDR1 SGHAT and CDR2 FQNNGV. Trimming took 5 bases from V and 5 from J, leaving 18 bases between them. DNA for the CDR3: TGTGCCAGCAGCCGGGAGGGGGGCGCGAAAACTGAAGCTTTCTTT. Amino acid sequence: CASSREGGAKTEAFF.

The chain recombines TRBV6-5 with TRBJ1-3; unclear D gene. Between the trimmed V and J ends, which lost 2 bases and 0 bases, there was a span of 8 bases. This CDR3 comprises 15 residues. Germline V lookup: CDR1 MNHEY, CDR2 SVGAGI. Written as DNA, the CDR3 is TGTGCCAGCAGTTACGGGCAGAGCTCTGGAAACACCATATATTTT. Translated, it gives CASSYGQSSGNTIYF.

The J gene is TRBJ1-5, the V gene TRBV30; D ambiguous. This CDR3 is 13 amino acids long. Germline values: CDR1 GTSNPN, CDR2 SVGIG (reference sequence). The V gene lost 0 bases and the J gene lost 4 bases, with 7 bases spanning the gap. The CDR3: CAWSVRGNQPQHF. CDR3 nucleotides: TGTGCCTGGAGTGTACGGGGTAATCAGCCCCAGCATTTT. Full variable domain (missing parts from reference TRBV30 and TRBJ1-5): SQTIHQWPATLVQPVGSPLSLECTVEGTSNPNLYWYRQAAGRGLQLLFYSVGIGQISSEVPQNLSASRPQDRQFILSSKKLLLSDSGFYLCAWSVRGNQPQHFGDGTRLSIL.

This clone came up once. The chain has TRBV12-5 and TRBJ1-4; a weak D match, TRBD1 (5 bases). V lost 0 bases and J lost 5, with 13 bases in between. The CDR3 has 16 residues. The germline CDR1 and CDR2 sequences are LGHNT and FRNRAP. The CDR3 DNA sequence: TGTGCTAGTGGTTTGGTTCTGGGACGGGTAAATGAAAAACTGTTTTTT. This encodes CASGLVLGRVNEKLFF.

Written as DNA, the CDR3 is TGTGCCAGCAGCCAGGACAGGGGCTCTGGAAACACCATATATTTT. Protein sequence: CASSQDRGSGNTIYF. The chain has TRBV7-9 and TRBJ1-3; 9 nucleotides line up with TRBD1. V dropped 5 bases and J dropped 0; count of bases not matched to a gene: 2. The CDR3 is 15 residues long. CDR1 is SEHNR, CDR2 FQNEAQ, per germline (reference sequence).

The table lists this clone with a count of one. The rearrangement links TRBV30 to TRBJ1-6, with D perhaps matching TRBD1 (5 bases). Looked up from germline, CDR1 is GTSNPN and CDR2 is SVGIG (reference sequence). The ends were cut back, 0 bases at V and 10 bases at J, with 10 bases in the middle. The CDR3 loop spans 13 amino acids. The CDR3 reads CAWSVDKDSPLHF. CDR3 coding DNA: TGTGCCTGGAGTGTGGACAAAGACTCACCCCTCCACTTT. Full variable domain (outside the CDR3, taken from reference TRBV30 and TRBJ1-6): SQTIHQWPATLVQPVGSPLSLECTVEGTSNPNLYWYRQAAGRGLQLLFYSVGIGQISSEVPQNLSASRPQDRQFILSSKKLLLSDSGFYLCAWSVDKDSPLHFGNGTRLTVT.

This clone was picked up one time. V is TRBV19 and J is TRBJ1-5, with 7 bases identical to TRBD1. The CDR3 has 14 residues. Germline CDR1 LNHDA, CDR2 SQIVND (reference sequence). Trimming removed 5 bases from V and 6 bases from J; junction bases left unmatched: 7. The DNA for the CDR3 is TGTGCCAGTAGTGGGGGACAGACCCCTCAGCCCCAGCATTTT. Protein: CASSGGQTPQPQHF.